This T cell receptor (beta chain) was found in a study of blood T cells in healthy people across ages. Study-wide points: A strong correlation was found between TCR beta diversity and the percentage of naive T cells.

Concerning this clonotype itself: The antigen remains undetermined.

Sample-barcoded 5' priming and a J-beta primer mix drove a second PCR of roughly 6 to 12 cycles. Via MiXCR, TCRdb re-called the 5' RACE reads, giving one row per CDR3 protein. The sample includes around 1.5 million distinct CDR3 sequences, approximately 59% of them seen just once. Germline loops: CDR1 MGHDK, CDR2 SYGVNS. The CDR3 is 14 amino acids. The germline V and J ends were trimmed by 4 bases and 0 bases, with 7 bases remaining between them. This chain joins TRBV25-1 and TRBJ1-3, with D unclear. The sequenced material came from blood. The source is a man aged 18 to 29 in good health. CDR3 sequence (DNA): TGTGCCAGCAGTGGGGGAGACTCTGGAAACACCATATATTTT. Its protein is CASSGGDSGNTIYF.